The clone carrying this T cell receptor beta chain occurred a few times. CDR1 is DFQATT, CDR2 SNEGSKA, per germline (reference sequence). V was trimmed by 6 bases and J by 5 bases, leaving 17 bases between them. The CDR3 covers 14 residues. Preparation of the TCRbeta library used unique molecular identifiers. TCRdb fed the PCR reads into MiXCR, producing one record per CDR3 protein. The repertoire includes around 600,000 distinct CDR3 sequences, approximately 17% of them detected once, and under 1.2% sits in the top ten. The sample is drawn from a study of T-cell reconstitution after alpha-beta-depleted transplantation in children.

This chain joins TRBV20-1 and TRBJ2-1; maybe TRBD2 (6 bases). This sample comprised PBMCs from the stem cell graft donor, obtained from the stem cell graft. The clonotype originates from a human donor who donated a stem cell graft to a child with acute myeloid leukemia. CDR3 protein: CSASEAGGDNEQFF. In DNA form, the CDR3 reads TGCAGTGCGTCGGAGGCGGGCGGGGACAATGAGCAGTTCTTC.